The 24 T cell receptor beta chains below come from one sample, sequenced in a study of OX40 agonist ivuxolimab in advanced cancers. Sequencing was performed with immunoSEQ multiplex PCR; in TCRdb, only in-frame clones are kept and a portion is missing. In the table there are 80,000 or so clones, more than 80% of which are singletons. Specimen: CD4+ or CD8+ T cells sorted from blood, collected in a trial of the OX40 agonist ivuxolimab. The receptors come from an adult with an advanced solid tumor such as melanoma, head and neck, liver or kidney cancer.

V is TRBV19 and J is TRBJ1-6; 9 nucleotides align to TRBD1. The ends lost 3 bases at V and 6 bases at J; junction bases unmatched: 3. The CDR3 contains 15 residues. CDR1 and CDR2 from the germline V gene are LNHDA and SQIVND (reference sequence). CDR3 region: CASSMGTGINSPLHF. Here the CDR3 DNA reads TGTGCCAGTAGTATGGGGACAGGGATTAATTCACCCCTCCACTTT.

The J gene is TRBJ1-5, the V gene TRBV28; 7 nucleotides line up with TRBD1. The CDR3 covers 16 residues. Germline trimming cut 5 bases from V and 2 bases from J; bases unmatched to any gene: 9. From germline, CDR1 is MDHEN and CDR2 SYDVKM. The CDR3 is CASSPRQGKGNQPQHF. CDR3 DNA sequence: TGTGCCAGCAGTCCAAGACAGGGAAAGGGCAATCAGCCCCAGCATTTT.

CDR3 sequence (DNA): TGCGCCAGCAGCCAAACTAGTCAAGGGACAGAGGTGCCTTTGTACTTC. Protein: CASSQTSQGTEVPLYF. The chain combines TRBV4-1 with TRBJ2-7; 7 bases are shared with TRBD1. The V and J ends lost 2 bases and 12 bases, in that order; junction bases with no gene match: 19. The CDR3 extends over 16 amino acids. Germline CDR1 and CDR2: MGHRA and YSYEKL.

This clone was detected once. This chain links TRBV2 with TRBJ2-3, with D possibly matching TRBD1 (6 bases). Trimming pared 8 bases from V and 10 bases from J, leaving 7 bases between. The CDR3 consists of 9 residues. Germline values: CDR1 SNHLY, CDR2 FYNNEI. Here the CDR3 reads CASGGAQYF. CDR3 sequence (DNA): TGTGCCAGCGGGGGCGCGCAGTATTTT.

The gene calls are TRBV27 and TRBJ1-4; no firm D call. Germline V gene data show CDR1 as MNHEY and CDR2 as SMNVEV (reference sequence). The CDR3 totals 15 residues. Trimming stripped 6 bases from V and 6 bases from J, with 17 bases between. The CDR3 nucleotides read TGTGCCAGCAGACCCCGTGTGGTCAGTGATGAAAAACTGTTTTTT. It specifies CASRPRVVSDEKLFF. The whole variable domain, filled in from reference TRBV27 and TRBJ1-4, reads EAQVTQNPRYLITVTGKKLTVTCSQNMNHEYMSWYRQDPGLGLRQIYYSMNVEVTDKGDVPEGYKVSRKEKRNFPLILESPSPNQTSLYFCASRPRVVSDEKLFFGSGTQLSVL.

The rearrangement links TRBV5-1 to TRBJ2-2, with 9 bases aligning to TRBD1. Germline V gene data show CDR1 as SGHRS and CDR2 as YFSETQ. V lost 4 bases, J lost 6 bases, and 10 bases stayed unmatched. This CDR3 comprises 16 residues. The chain's CDR3 is CASSGTGSLYPGELFF. As DNA, the CDR3 is TGCGCCAGCAGCGGGACAGGGTCCCTCTACCCCGGGGAGCTGTTTTTT. The complete variable domain, with remaining parts taken from reference TRBV5-1 and TRBJ2-2, reads KAGVTQTPRYLIKTRGQQVTLSCSPISGHRSVSWYQQTPGQGLQFLFEYFSETQRNKGNFPGRFSGRQFSNSRSEMNVSTLELGDSALYLCASSGTGSLYPGELFFGEGSRLTVL.

The V and J genes are TRBV18 and TRBJ1-1, with D unclear. With 5 bases removed from V and 5 bases from J, the gap between germline ends came to 15 bases. In germline, CDR1 is KGHSH, CDR2 LQKENI. This CDR3 region has 14 residues. CDR3: CASSEQTVGTEAFF. The CDR3 nucleotides read TGTGCCAGCTCAGAACAGACGGTCGGGACTGAAGCTTTCTTT.

The chain employs TRBV4-1 and TRBJ2-3; 9 bases align to TRBD2. The CDR3 extends over 17 amino acids. With V trimmed by 2 bases and J by 2 bases, 8 bases remained unmatched. CDR1 is MGHRA, CDR2 YSYEKL, per germline. CDR3 bases: TGCGCCAGCAGCCAACTGGGTAGCGGGGGAGTCACAGATACGCAGTATTTT. This encodes CASSQLGSGGVTDTQYF.

CDR3: CAGGQRGTEAFF. CDR3 in DNA: TGTGCCGGAGGACAGCGAGGGACTGAAGCTTTCTTT. The chain carries TRBV28 and TRBJ1-1; perhaps TRBD1 as D (6 bases). Trimming took off 11 bases at V and 5 bases at J, with 15 bases between the two ends. This CDR3 is 12 amino acids long. The V gene's germline CDR1 is MDHEN and CDR2 SYDVKM.

J is TRBJ1-6 and V is TRBV5-1, with no clear D. Between the trimmed V and J ends, which lost 2 bases and 8 bases, there was a span of 8 bases. In germline, CDR1 is SGHRS, CDR2 YFSETQ. The CDR3 runs to 13 residues. CDR3 bases: TGCGCCAGCAGCTTTGACGGGGATTCACCCCTCCACTTT. Translating gives CASSFDGDSPLHF.

The chain employs TRBV4-1 and TRBJ1-6, with D possibly TRBD1 on 6 matching bases. Germline values: CDR1 MGHRA, CDR2 YSYEKL. V lost 6 bases to trimming and J lost 4 bases, with 7 bases between them. The CDR3 has 13 amino acids. CDR3 loop: CASRGTYNSPLHF. CDR3 coding DNA: TGCGCCAGCAGAGGGACATATAATTCACCCCTCCACTTT.

The chain combines TRBV5-8 with TRBJ1-5; tentatively, D is TRBD1 (6 bases). CDR3 length: 19 residues. Germline CDR1 and CDR2: SGHTS and YDEGEE. The V and J ends lost 2 bases and 1 base respectively, with 22 bases between them. This CDR3 reads CASSFGTNYRAPSNQPQHF. In DNA, the CDR3 is TGTGCCAGCAGCTTCGGGACCAATTACAGGGCGCCAAGCAATCAGCCCCAGCATTTT.

The chain uses TRBV7-9 and TRBJ2-3; no reliable D call. Germline values: CDR1 SEHNR, CDR2 FQNEAQ (reference sequence). The germline V and J ends were trimmed by 8 bases and 0 bases, with 9 bases remaining between them. The CDR3 has 13 residues. The CDR3 region has the DNA TGTGCCAGCCCCATAGGCAGCACAGATACGCAGTATTTT. It translates to CASPIGSTDTQYF.

This clone was detected only once. The chain combines TRBV6-5 with TRBJ2-1; tentatively, D is TRBD1 or TRBD2 (5 bases each). CDR3 size: 11 residues. Per the germline V gene, CDR1 is MNHEY and CDR2 is SVGAGI. Trimming took off 7 bases at V and 10 bases at J, with 11 bases between the two ends. CDR3 in amino acids: CASTRGREQFF. DNA of the CDR3: TGTGCCAGCACAAGGGGACGGGAGCAGTTCTTC.

V gene TRBV6-6 combines with J gene TRBJ1-5; weak D call: TRBD1 (5 bases). Germline V gene data show CDR1 as MNHNY and CDR2 as SVGAGI (reference sequence). The V end was cut by 0 bases, the J end by 1 base, with 10 bases between. The length of the CDR3 is 16 residues. The CDR3 bases are TGTGCCAGCAGTTACTCGGGGTCAGGGAGCAATCAGCCCCAGCATTTT. Protein product: CASSYSGSGSNQPQHF.

V usage is TRBV18 and J usage is TRBJ1-3; 7 bases are a match to TRBD1. The CDR3 is 17 residues long. Unmatched junction bases numbered 12, after V lost 3 bases and J lost 4 bases. The V gene's germline CDR1 is KGHSH and CDR2 LQKENI. The CDR3 loop is CASSPLATGANGNTIYF. In nucleotides, the CDR3 is TGTGCCAGCTCACCCTTAGCCACAGGGGCGAACGGAAACACCATATATTTT. Together with reference TRBV18 and TRBJ1-3, the CDR3 gives the full variable domain: NAGVMQNPRHLVRRRGQEARLRCSPMKGHSHVYWYRQLPEEGLKFMVYLQKENIIDESGMPKERFSAEFPKEGPSILRIQQVVRGDSAAYFCASSPLATGANGNTIYFGEGSWLTVV.

The chain links TRBV11-2 to TRBJ2-2; D ambiguous. V was trimmed by 5 bases and J by 6 bases, leaving 19 bases between them. CDR1 and CDR2 from the germline V gene are SGHAT and FQNNGV. The CDR3 spans 16 residues. CDR3 bases: TGTGCCAGCAGCCATCAGGCATTTTGGGTCGCCGGGGAGCTGTTTTTT. Translated, it gives CASSHQAFWVAGELFF.

This chain joins TRBV5-5 and TRBJ1-1; D is uncertain. V shed 5 bases and J shed 6 bases, with 11 bases lying between them. Germline CDR1 is SGHKS and CDR2 is YYEKEE (reference sequence). The CDR3 runs to 12 residues. The CDR3 region is CASSSVGSEAFF. The CDR3 DNA sequence: TGTGCCAGCAGTTCTGTAGGCTCTGAAGCTTTCTTT.

The table lists this clone with a count of one. This chain uses TRBV9 with TRBJ2-5; TRBD2 aligns across 8 bases. Germline values: CDR1 SGDLS, CDR2 YYNGEE. The CDR3 covers 14 residues. V dropped 4 bases and J dropped 2; count of bases not matched to a gene: 4. CDR3 DNA: TGTGCCAGCAGCACAGGGACTAGTCAAGAGACCCAGTACTTC. Translation gives CASSTGTSQETQYF.

The chain recombines TRBV7-8 with TRBJ2-1, with 10 bases lining up with TRBD2. The germline V gene encodes CDR1 SGHVS and CDR2 FQNEAQ. The CDR3 is 17 amino acids. V was clipped by 4 bases and J by 8 bases; unmatched bases: 14. CDR3 protein: CASSWGASGRITDEQFF. DNA for the CDR3: TGTGCCAGCAGCTGGGGGGCTAGCGGGAGAATCACCGATGAGCAGTTCTTC. Based on the CDR3 plus reference TRBV7-8 and TRBJ2-1, the full variable domain is GAGVSQSPRYKVAKRGQDVALRCDPISGHVSLFWYQQALGQGPEFLTYFQNEAQLDKSGLPSDRFFAERPEGSVSTLKIQRTQQEDSAVYLCASSWGASGRITDEQFFGPGTRLTVL.

V and J are TRBV27 and TRBJ1-1, with no clear D. V lost 5 bases and J lost 0, with 13 bases in between. Germline CDR1 and CDR2: MNHEY and SMNVEV (reference sequence). This CDR3 has 15 amino acids. The CDR3 DNA reads TGTGCCAGCAGTCCCCATTTTGGCTTGAACACTGAAGCTTTCTTT. Amino acids: CASSPHFGLNTEAFF.

This chain uses TRBV5-5 with TRBJ2-4; tentatively, D is TRBD2 (5 bases). With 0 bases removed from V and 1 base from J, the gap between germline ends came to 8 bases. CDR3 length: 15 residues. CDR1 and CDR2 from the germline V gene are SGHKS and YYEKEE (reference sequence). The CDR3 is CASSLEVAAKNIQYF. CDR3 nucleotides: TGTGCCAGCAGCTTGGAAGTAGCGGCCAAAAACATTCAGTACTTC.

The CDR3 DNA reads TGTGCCAGCAGTAACAGGGCTAACTATGGCTACACCTTC. It is translated as CASSNRANYGYTF. This chain links TRBV7-8 with TRBJ1-2; a possible D gene is TRBD1 (6 bases). V shed 6 bases and J shed 0 bases, with 8 bases lying between them. Germline lookup yields CDR1 SGHVS and CDR2 FQNEAQ. The CDR3 spans 13 residues. The full variable domain, rest sourced from reference TRBV7-8 and TRBJ1-2, is GAGVSQSPRYKVAKRGQDVALRCDPISGHVSLFWYQQALGQGPEFLTYFQNEAQLDKSGLPSDRFFAERPEGSVSTLKIQRTQQEDSAVYLCASSNRANYGYTFGSGTRLTVV.

The V call is TRBV7-8, the J call TRBJ1-5, with 8 bases identical to TRBD1. CDR3 size: 15 residues. The germline gives CDR1 SGHVS, CDR2 FQNEAQ. V dropped 5 bases and J dropped 7; count of bases not matched to a gene: 10. CDR3 residues: CASSQDRGGGQPQHF. CDR3 sequence (DNA): TGTGCCAGCAGCCAAGACAGGGGAGGAGGACAGCCCCAGCATTTT.